The T cell receptor beta chain described here comes from a study of Graves' ophthalmopathy and Graves' hyperthyroidism. At the level of the study: The term stable hyperthyroidism indicated an absence of ophthalmopathy within 18 months of follow-up.

Ineligible for inclusion were patients with other autoimmune diseases, uncontrolled infections, pregnancy or lactation. Germline values: CDR1 SGHVS, CDR2 FQNEAQ. There are 14 residues in the CDR3. The trim removed 1 base at V and 6 bases at J, leaving 4 bases unmatched. From RNA, the CDR3 regions of TCR beta chains were amplified and sequenced. HTBI primers primed a first-round RT-PCR, and a second-round multiplex PCR followed. MiXCR, run by TCRdb on the multiplex PCR reads, gives a single entry per CDR3 protein. The profile covers about 500,000 distinct CDR3 sequences, with 39% appearing a single time and about 4.2% taken by the ten largest. This clonotype was picked up many times.

The V call is TRBV7-8, the J call TRBJ2-7; 9 bases align to TRBD2. The sequence derives from an adult man with Graves' hyperthyroidism. The sample taken for sequencing was peripheral blood or thyroid tissue (not recorded which). Here the CDR3 DNA reads TGTGCCAGCAGCTTAGACTGGACTAGCGCCGAGCAGTACTTC. It is translated as CASSLDWTSAEQYF. Full variable domain (outside the CDR3, taken from reference TRBV7-8 and TRBJ2-7): GAGVSQSPRYKVAKRGQDVALRCDPISGHVSLFWYQQALGQGPEFLTYFQNEAQLDKSGLPSDRFFAERPEGSVSTLKIQRTQQEDSAVYLCASSLDWTSAEQYFGPGTRLTVT.